A selection of T cell receptor beta chains follows, all from one sample in a study of T cells in Graves' hyperthyroidism and ophthalmopathy. TCRdb processed the multiplex PCR reads anew with MiXCR; each CDR3 protein has one entry. The data hold hundreds of thousands of distinct CDR3 sequences, with 13% observed a single time. The sequencing sample was made of blood. These receptors were obtained from a woman aged 18-30 years with Graves' hyperthyroidism. The CDR3 runs from the conserved cysteine through the conserved F or W. The D gene is left open where the match is weak. Part of the rows lack a size; the others show once, few, many or a class for expanded clones.

>.|TRBV11-2|TRBJ2-7|.
CASSLPWASGAASSYEQYF
TGTGCCAGCAGCTTACCATGGGCGTCTGGAGCGGCAAGCTCCTACGAGCAGTACTTC
>many|TRBV28|TRBJ2-1|.
CASSPGLLRYNEQFF
TGTGCCAGCAGTCCGGGACTTCTTCGGTACAATGAGCAGTTCTTC
>many|TRBV18|TRBJ2-5|.
CASSPAGRETQYF
TGTGCCAGCTCACCGGCAGGTCGGGAGACCCAGTACTTC
>many|TRBV30|TRBJ1-1|.
CAWKLGVSPLEAFF
TGTGCCTGGAAGCTGGGGGTTTCCCCCCTCGAAGCTTTCTTT
>few|TRBV6-1|TRBJ2-1|.
CASIVWENSYNEQFF
TGTGCCAGTATAGTTTGGGAAAACTCCTACAATGAGCAGTTCTTC
>many|TRBV7-2|TRBJ2-5|.
CASSLRLVGPQETQYF
TGTGCCAGCAGCCTCAGACTGGTGGGCCCCCAAGAGACCCAGTACTTC
>.|TRBV7-6|TRBJ2-6|.
CASSLVTF
TGTGCCAGCAGCTTAGTAACTTTC
>many|TRBV12-3/TRBV12-4|TRBJ1-1|.
CATSTFSNTEAFF
TGTGCCACGAGCACTTTTTCAAACACTGAAGCTTTCTTT
>few|TRBV19|TRBJ2-7|.
CASSIQSSSYEQYF
TGTGCCAGTAGTATCCAGAGCTCCTCCTACGAGCAGTACTTC
>many|TRBV13|TRBJ2-7|.
CASSFRHSYEQYF
TGTGCCAGCAGCTTCCGACACTCCTACGAGCAGTACTTC
>.|TRBV9|TRBJ1-2|TRBD1
CASSVDQGQGYGYTF
TGTGCCAGCAGCGTAGATCAGGGACAGGGTTATGGCTACACCTTC
>many|TRBV18|TRBJ1-1|.
CASSQAETEAFF
TGTGCCAGCTCGCAGGCGGAGACTGAAGCTTTCTTT
>.|TRBV5-1|TRBJ2-3|TRBD1
CASSVWTGGLADTQYF
TGCGCCAGCAGCGTATGGACAGGGGGGTTGGCAGATACGCAGTATTTT
>few|TRBV6-1|TRBJ2-2|.
CASTREVGIGELFF
TGTGCCAGCACCAGGGAGGTCGGTATCGGGGAGCTGTTTTTT
>many|TRBV27|TRBJ2-1|.
CASSFGSGVYNEQFF
TGTGCCAGCAGTTTCGGGTCGGGTGTCTACAATGAGCAGTTCTTC
>few|TRBV7-2|TRBJ2-5|.
CASSLAQTQYF
TGTGCCAGCAGCTTAGCCCAAACCCAGTACTTC
>.|TRBV27|TRBJ2-7|.
CASSPRRHEQYF
TGTGCCAGCAGTCCCCGACGGCACGAGCAGTACTTC
>many|TRBV12-3/TRBV12-4|TRBJ1-2|.
CASSLNRFYGYTF
TGTGCCAGCAGTTTAAACAGGTTCTATGGCTACACCTTC
>many|TRBV28|TRBJ2-2|TRBD1
CATRQGPTSGELFF
TGTGCCACCCGACAGGGTCCGACGAGCGGGGAGCTGTTTTTT
>many|TRBV27|TRBJ1-1|.
CASSRHRTVNTEAFF
TGTGCCAGCAGTCGACATAGGACGGTGAACACTGAAGCTTTCTTT
>many|TRBV13|TRBJ2-3|TRBD2
CASSPTGTSGATDTQYF
TGTGCCAGCAGCCCAACCGGGACTAGCGGGGCCACAGATACGCAGTATTTT
>few|TRBV19|TRBJ2-2|TRBD2
CAAGRGDTGELFF
TGTGCCGCCGGGAGGGGGGACACCGGGGAGCTGTTTTTT
>many|TRBV29-1|TRBJ1-1|.
CSVGWEGRNTEAFF
TGCAGCGTTGGGTGGGAGGGAAGGAACACTGAAGCTTTCTTT
>many|TRBV5-1|TRBJ1-1|.
CASSFGRDMNTEAFF
TGCGCCAGCAGCTTCGGAAGAGACATGAACACTGAAGCTTTCTTT
>few|TRBV19|TRBJ2-5|TRBD1
CASSSSDRGSQETQYF
TGTGCCAGTAGTAGTTCCGACAGGGGGAGTCAAGAGACCCAGTACTTC
>.|TRBV9|TRBJ2-1|.
CASSVDGGGYNEQFF
TGTGCCAGCAGCGTAGACGGAGGGGGTTACAATGAGCAGTTCTTC
>many|TRBV7-9|TRBJ1-5|.
CASSSWDLRDNRPQHF
TGTGCCAGCAGCTCTTGGGACCTCAGGGACAATCGGCCCCAGCATTTT